The 32 T cell receptor beta chains listed next were all sequenced from one sample in a study of metastatic and nonmetastatic thyroid tumors. TCRdb reanalyzed the PCR reads via MiXCR. The data show some 10,000 clones, approximately 11% seen once. Thyroid surgery took place with no prior treatment in any patient. The material sequenced was tumor tissue. Every receptor here comes from a female donor with papillary thyroid cancer or a benign thyroid nodule (not recorded which). Some clones in this sample may be carry-over from other donors' samples.

This clone is medium-sized in the sample. The J gene is TRBJ1-6, the V gene TRBV7-2; D call uncertain. This CDR3 is 15 amino acids long. The germline V and J ends were trimmed by 2 bases and 10 bases, with 15 bases remaining between them. Germline V gene sequence: CDR1 SGHTA, CDR2 FQGNSA. This CDR3 reads CASSLRLGMRSPLHF. The CDR3 region has the DNA TGTGCCAGCAGCTTACGTTTGGGTATGAGGTCACCCCTCCACTTT.

By proportion, this clone is medium-sized. Within the sample, other DNA sequences also encode this same CDR3. V usage is TRBV2 and J usage is TRBJ2-7; weak D call: TRBD2 (5 bases). With 6 bases removed from V and 1 base from J, the gap between germline ends came to 13 bases. Germline assignment: CDR1 SNHLY and CDR2 FYNNEI. The CDR3 sequence is 14 residues long. The CDR3 here is CASSGSVTSYEQYF. DNA of the CDR3: TGTGCCAGCAGCGGTAGCGTGACTTCCTACGAGCAGTACTTC.

This clone is labeled medium-sized (0.01 to 0.1%). The V gene is TRBV6-1, the J gene TRBJ2-3; TRBD1 matches at 7 bases. The CDR3 has 14 amino acids. Germline V gene lookup returns CDR1 MNHNS and CDR2 SASEGT. The junction had 6 bases not matched to a gene; V was cut back by 7 bases and J by 2 bases. DNA of the CDR3: TGTGCCAGCACACAGGGACAGCCCACAGATACGCAGTATTTT. The encoded protein is CASTQGQPTDTQYF.

This clone was seen many times. The genes are TRBV5-1 and TRBJ2-3; D is ambiguous. CDR1 SGHRS and CDR2 YFSETQ come from the germline V gene. V was pared by 0 bases and J by 4 bases, with 21 bases between. The CDR3 is 18 amino acids. CDR3 region: CASSLEPPRSRGADTQYF. In DNA, the CDR3 is TGCGCCAGCAGCTTGGAACCTCCTAGGAGTCGAGGAGCAGATACGCAGTATTTT.

Turning to this clone: The junction differs from germline at one of its ends, possibly a read error. The CDR3 coding sequence is TGTGCCAGCTACCTAGGCAGGGCCCGATACACAGGTACGCAGTATTTT. Translation: CASYLGRARYTGTQYF. The chain couples TRBV18 to TRBJ2-3, with TRBD1 as a possible D gene (5 bases). CDR1 and CDR2 from the germline V gene are KGHSH and LQKENI. The CDR3 extends over 16 amino acids.

In its sample, this clone was seen many times. The chain employs TRBV14 and TRBJ2-1; D gene unclear. The V and J ends lost 4 bases and 1 base respectively, with 11 bases between them. CDR1 and CDR2 from the germline V gene are SGHDN and FVKESK. CDR3 length: 15 residues. CDR3 amino acids: CASSRSARSYNEQFF. The CDR3 DNA reads TGTGCCAGCAGCCGCTCGGCTAGGTCCTACAATGAGCAGTTCTTC.

In this sample, this clone is medium-sized. The V gene is TRBV6-1, the J gene TRBJ1-6, with D perhaps matching TRBD1 (6 bases). The CDR3 is made up of 16 amino acids. Trimming shortened V by 6 bases and J by 7 bases, and 19 bases separated the two germline ends. Germline V lookup: CDR1 MNHNS, CDR2 SASEGT. This CDR3 is CASSSVGGLWNSPLHF. The DNA for the CDR3 is TGTGCCAGCAGCTCCGTCGGGGGCCTTTGGAATTCACCCCTCCACTTT.

This clone showed up many times. This chain uses TRBV25-1 with TRBJ1-4; a possible D gene is TRBD1 (6 bases). The CDR3 sequence is 15 residues long. Germline V lookup: CDR1 MGHDK, CDR2 SYGVNS. V shed 0 bases and J shed 7 bases, with 12 bases lying between them. Here the CDR3 reads CASSEYRGQGEKLFF. CDR3 coding DNA: TGTGCCAGCAGTGAATACAGGGGCCAAGGTGAAAAACTGTTTTTT.

This clone has ten or more counts. The chain couples TRBV5-1 to TRBJ2-4, with D perhaps being TRBD1 or TRBD2 (5 bases each). V was shortened by 0 bases and J by 9 bases, with 7 bases between the two germline ends. The CDR3 consists of 12 residues. The germline CDR1 and CDR2 sequences are SGHRS and YFSETQ. The CDR3 loop is CASSLGGSIQYF. CDR3 sequence (DNA): TGCGCCAGCAGCTTGGGGGGGAGCATTCAGTACTTC.

This clone is labeled medium-sized. The chain carries TRBV2 and TRBJ2-2; either TRBD1 or TRBD2 may fit D (5 bases each). The V gene's germline CDR1 is SNHLY and CDR2 FYNNEI. V was shortened by 6 bases and J by 7 bases, with 18 bases between the two germline ends. There are 15 residues in the CDR3. CDR3 nucleotide sequence: TGTGCCAGCAGGAGACAGAGTAGCGACCACGGGGAGCTGTTTTTT. Protein sequence: CASRRQSSDHGELFF.

In its sample, this clone is medium-sized. V gene TRBV6-5 combines with J gene TRBJ2-1; 7 positions match TRBD1. CDR1 MNHEY and CDR2 SVGAGI come from the germline V gene. With 2 bases clipped from V and 10 bases from J, the junction kept 5 bases outside the gene matches. The CDR3 contains 13 residues. The CDR3 nucleotides are TGTGCCAGCAGTTACCTTCTAGGGGGCGAGCAGTTCTTC. It specifies CASSYLLGGEQFF.

At least ten counts were recorded for this clone. The chain recombines TRBV5-1 with TRBJ2-3; no firm D call. In germline, CDR1 is SGHRS, CDR2 YFSETQ. V was pared by 3 bases and J by 4 bases, with 6 bases between. The CDR3 extends over 12 amino acids. CDR3 sequence (DNA): TGCGCCAGCAGCTGGCAGTCAGATACGCAGTATTTT. Protein: CASSWQSDTQYF.

This clone was recorded many times. The gene calls are TRBV5-6 and TRBJ1-1; 7 nucleotides align to TRBD1. Trimming took 0 bases from V and 3 from J; bases not matched to a gene: 5. Germline loops: CDR1 SGHDT, CDR2 YYEEEE. The CDR3 loop spans 15 amino acids. The CDR3 loop is CASSLVDREDTEAFF. CDR3 DNA sequence: TGTGCCAGCAGCTTGGTTGACAGGGAGGACACTGAAGCTTTCTTT. Drawing the rest from reference TRBV5-6 and TRBJ1-1, the complete variable domain is DAGVTQSPTHLIKTRGQQVTLRCSPKSGHDTVSWYQQALGQGPQFIFQYYEEEERQRGNFPDRFSGHQFPNYSSELNVNALLLGDSALYLCASSLVDREDTEAFFGQGTRLTVV.

This clone was seen ten or more times. The chain recombines TRBV11-2 with TRBJ2-7, with no clear D. CDR3 length: 14 amino acids. Germline-derived CDR1 and CDR2 are SGHAT and FQNNGV. Trimming shortened V by 5 bases and J by 0 bases, and 11 bases separated the two germline ends. CDR3 bases: TGTGCCAGCAGCGCAGCCCTGAGCTCCTACGAGCAGTACGTC. This encodes CASSAALSSYEQYV.

This clone was detected only a few times. The conserved closing phenylalanine or tryptophan is absent in this CDR3, likely reflecting a read error. The DNA is left out, because the CDR3 cannot be placed on it with certainty; the CDR3 is given as TCRdb lists it. The J gene is TRBJ2-1, the V gene TRBV28; TRBD1, the table's D call, was not compared with the DNA. Both ends counted, the CDR3 spans 10 residues. Germline CDR1 is MDHEN and CDR2 is SYDVKM. The CDR3 here is CATLGQSMFS.

In this sample, this clone turned up many times. V is TRBV5-8 and J is TRBJ1-6; 8 bases align to TRBD1. The CDR3 covers 15 residues. V was clipped by 5 bases and J by 0 bases; unmatched bases: 1. The V gene's germline CDR1 is SGHTS and CDR2 YDEGEE. The CDR3 protein is CASRTGGSYNSPLHF. CDR3 nucleotides: TGTGCCAGCAGAACAGGGGGCTCCTATAATTCACCCCTCCACTTT. The full variable domain, in which reference TRBV5-8 and TRBJ1-6 provide the parts outside the CDR3, is EAGVTQSPTHLIKTRGQQATLRCSPISGHTSVYWYQQALGLGLQFLLWYDEGEERNRGNFPPRFSGRQFPNYSSELNVNALELEDSALYLCASRTGGSYNSPLHFGNGTRLTVT.

This clone was found many times. This clone may be a read error of a much larger clone one base away. The rearrangement links TRBV2 to TRBJ2-3; the D gene is possibly TRBD2 (6 bases). From germline, CDR1 is SNHLY and CDR2 FYNNEI. This CDR3 comprises 16 residues. The CDR3 DNA sequence: TGTGCCCGCAGTGACCTACTAGCCAACTTGGGGGATACGCAGTATTTT. Translated: CARSDLLANLGDTQYF. The complete variable domain, with remaining parts taken from reference TRBV2 and TRBJ2-3, reads EPEVTQTPSHQVTQMGQEVILRCVPISNHLYFYWYRQILGQKVEFLVSFYNNEISEKSEIFDDQFSVERPDGSNFTLKIRSTKLEDSAMYFCARSDLLANLGDTQYFGPGTRLTVL.

About this clone itself: Mismatch with germline at one junction end may stem from a read error. The chain links TRBV15 to TRBJ2-1; 9 bases are shared with TRBD2. CDR3 length equals 14 residues. From germline, CDR1 is LNHNV and CDR2 YYDKDF (reference sequence). CDR3 sequence reads: CATLSGSGSYDQLF. CDR3 bases: TGTGCCACCCTTAGCGGGAGCGGCTCCTATGATCAGCTCTTC. Variable domain in full (rest from reference TRBV15 and TRBJ2-1): DAMVIQNPRYQVTQFGKPVTLSCSQTLNHNVMYWYQQKSSQAPKLLFHYYDKDFNNEADTPDNFQSRRPNTSFCFLDIRSPGLGDTAMYLCATLSGSGSYDQLFGPGTRLTVL.

This clone was observed at least ten times. The genes are TRBV7-7 and TRBJ2-3; 11 positions match TRBD1. CDR3 length: 16 amino acids. J lost 6 bases, V lost 5 bases, and 10 bases had no gene match. Germline CDR1 SSHAT, CDR2 FNYEAQ (reference sequence). The CDR3 DNA sequence: TGTGCCAGCAGCACACCCGGGACAGGGGGTACGGATACGCAGTATTTT. This translates into CASSTPGTGGTDTQYF.

In regard to this clone: A read error may account for a junction end that differs from germline. This rearrangement joins TRBV20-1 to TRBJ1-5; the D is unclear. The CDR3 covers 13 residues. CDR1 and CDR2 from the germline V gene are DFQATT and SNEGSKA (reference sequence). The CDR3 DNA follows: TGCAGTGCCTTCAAGGATGATACTCAGACCCAGCATTTT. Its translation is CSAFKDDTQTQHF.

This clone rates as medium-sized. The chain recombines TRBV10-2 with TRBJ1-4; D unclear. The CDR3 is 12 residues long. Germline V gives CDR1 WSHSY, CDR2 SAAADI. Trimming stripped 1 base from V and 8 bases from J, with 5 bases between. CDR3 nucleotide sequence: TGCGCCAGCAGTGAGTTAAAAGAAAAACTGTTTTTT. This codes for CASSELKEKLFF.

This clone was recorded at least ten times. The genes are TRBV7-9 and TRBJ2-3; maybe TRBD2 (6 bases). This CDR3 has 14 residues. V was clipped by 1 base and J by 4 bases, with 9 bases between them. Germline loops: CDR1 SEHNR, CDR2 FQNEAQ (reference sequence). The CDR3 sequence: CASSLVLAADTQYF. CDR3 sequence (DNA): TGTGCCAGCAGCTTAGTACTAGCCGCAGATACGCAGTATTTT.

This clone was picked up many times. Possible read error: a much larger clone is one base away. The rearrangement links TRBV28 to TRBJ2-1, with TRBD2 matching over 15 bases. Germline V gene sequence: CDR1 MDHEN, CDR2 SYDVKM. This CDR3 region has 16 residues. J gave up 13 bases and V 4 bases, and 11 bases lay outside the gene matches. For the CDR3, the DNA is TGTGCCAGCAGTTATCGCAGGACTAGCGGGGGGGGCCGTCAGTTCTTC. Protein: CASSYRRTSGGGRQFF.

This clone was seen many times. The V call is TRBV18, the J call TRBJ2-6; perhaps TRBD1 as D (6 bases). Between the trimmed V and J ends, which lost 2 bases and 0 bases, there was a span of 14 bases. The CDR3 is made up of 18 amino acids. Germline CDR1 reads KGHSH; CDR2 reads LQKENI. The CDR3 DNA sequence: TGTGCCAGCTCACCAAGAGGACAGCGTAGCTCTGGGGCCAACGTCCTGACTTTC. Its protein is CASSPRGQRSSGANVLTF.

CDR3 sequence: CASRPTGESEAFF. The CDR3 DNA follows: TGTGCCAGCAGGCCAACAGGGGAGTCGGAGGCTTTCTTT. The chain couples TRBV2 to TRBJ1-1; TRBD1 aligns across 7 bases. The V gene end was trimmed by 6 bases and the J gene end by 11 bases; junction bases not matched to a gene: 12. CDR3 size: 13 residues. CDR1 and CDR2 from the germline V gene are SNHLY and FYNNEI.

This clone was seen at least ten times. This chain connects TRBV20-1 to TRBJ2-1; no clear D. The V and J ends lost 1 base and 4 bases respectively, with 2 bases between them. The V gene's germline CDR1 is DFQATT and CDR2 SNEGSKA (reference sequence). The CDR3 extends over 11 amino acids. The CDR3 DNA follows: TGCAGTGCTAGAGTATACAATGAGCAGTTCTTC. Its protein product is CSARVYNEQFF.

In this sample, this clone turned up many times. V and J are TRBV7-9 and TRBJ2-3; D gene ambiguous. Germline loops: CDR1 SEHNR, CDR2 FQNEAQ (reference sequence). This CDR3 is built from 12 residues. With 4 bases removed from V and 0 bases from J, the gap between germline ends came to 2 bases. CDR3 sequence (DNA): TGTGCCAGCAGCTATAGCACAGATACGCAGTATTTT. It yields the protein CASSYSTDTQYF. The full variable domain, in which reference TRBV7-9 and TRBJ2-3 provide the parts outside the CDR3, is DTGVSQNPRHKITKRGQNVTFRCDPISEHNRLYWYRQTLGQGPEFLTYFQNEAQLEKSRLLSDRFSAERPKGSFSTLEIQRTEQGDSAMYLCASSYSTDTQYFGPGTRLTVL.

This clone was detected many times. V and J are TRBV29-1 and TRBJ1-1; D remains unclear. Per germline, CDR1 SQVTM and CDR2 ANQGSEA. V lost 5 bases and J lost 8, with 12 bases in between. CDR3 length: 11 residues. The CDR3 DNA sequence: TGCAGCGTTTCCCAATCTACAGAAGCTTTCTTT. It translates to CSVSQSTEAFF.

This clone was observed at least ten times. The CDR3 loop is CASSLAGGAAYEQYV. The CDR3 DNA sequence: TGTGCCAGCAGCTTAGCCGGCGGGGCGGCCTACGAGCAGTACGTC. The gene calls are TRBV7-9 and TRBJ2-7; perhaps TRBD2 as D (6 bases). V shed 0 bases and J shed 2 bases, with 11 bases lying between them. This CDR3 region has 15 residues. CDR1 and CDR2 (germline): SEHNR, FQNEAQ (reference sequence).

By sample share, this clone is medium-sized. The V and J genes are TRBV19 and TRBJ2-7; D is possibly TRBD1 (6 bases). V was cut by 6 bases and J by 3 bases, with 12 bases left in between. CDR1 LNHDA and CDR2 SQIVND come from the germline V gene (reference sequence). The CDR3 consists of 13 residues. CDR3 sequence reads: CASRSGVLYEQYV. The CDR3 region has the DNA TGTGCCAGTAGATCAGGGGTCCTCTACGAGCAGTACGTC.

This clone was seen repeatedly, ten times or more. CDR3 sequence: CSARGGGNEQFF. The CDR3 bases are TGCAGTGCTAGGGGGGGAGGGAATGAGCAGTTCTTC. The chain has TRBV20-1 and TRBJ2-1; 7 nucleotides align to TRBD2. The CDR3 extends over 12 amino acids. In germline, CDR1 is DFQATT, CDR2 SNEGSKA (reference sequence). V lost 3 bases to trimming and J lost 7 bases; unmatched junction nucleotides: 3.

J is TRBJ2-7 and V is TRBV4-1; D remains unclear. Germline V gene data show CDR1 as MGHRA and CDR2 as YSYEKL. The CDR3 totals 16 residues. Trimming stripped 0 bases from V and 0 bases from J, with 12 bases between. The CDR3 DNA is TGCGCCAGCAGCCAAGATTTTGTGTGGAACTCCTACGAGCAGTACTTC. This gives the protein CASSQDFVWNSYEQYF.